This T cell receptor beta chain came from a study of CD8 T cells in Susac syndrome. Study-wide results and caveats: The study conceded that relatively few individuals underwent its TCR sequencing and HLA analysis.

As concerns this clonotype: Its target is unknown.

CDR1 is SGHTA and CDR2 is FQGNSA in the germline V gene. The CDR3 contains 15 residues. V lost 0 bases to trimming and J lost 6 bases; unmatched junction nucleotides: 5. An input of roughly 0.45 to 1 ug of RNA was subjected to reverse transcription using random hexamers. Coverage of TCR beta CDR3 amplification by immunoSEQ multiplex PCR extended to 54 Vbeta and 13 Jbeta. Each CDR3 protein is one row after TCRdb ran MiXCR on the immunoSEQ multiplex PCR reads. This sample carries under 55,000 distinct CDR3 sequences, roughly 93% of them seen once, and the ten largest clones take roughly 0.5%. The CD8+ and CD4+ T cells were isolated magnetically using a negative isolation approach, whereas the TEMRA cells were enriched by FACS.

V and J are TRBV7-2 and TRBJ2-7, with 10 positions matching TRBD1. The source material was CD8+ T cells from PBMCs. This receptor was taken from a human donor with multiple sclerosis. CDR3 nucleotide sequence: TGTGCCAGCAGCTTAGCTGGGACAGGGGCTACCGAGCAGTACTTC. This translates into CASSLAGTGATEQYF.